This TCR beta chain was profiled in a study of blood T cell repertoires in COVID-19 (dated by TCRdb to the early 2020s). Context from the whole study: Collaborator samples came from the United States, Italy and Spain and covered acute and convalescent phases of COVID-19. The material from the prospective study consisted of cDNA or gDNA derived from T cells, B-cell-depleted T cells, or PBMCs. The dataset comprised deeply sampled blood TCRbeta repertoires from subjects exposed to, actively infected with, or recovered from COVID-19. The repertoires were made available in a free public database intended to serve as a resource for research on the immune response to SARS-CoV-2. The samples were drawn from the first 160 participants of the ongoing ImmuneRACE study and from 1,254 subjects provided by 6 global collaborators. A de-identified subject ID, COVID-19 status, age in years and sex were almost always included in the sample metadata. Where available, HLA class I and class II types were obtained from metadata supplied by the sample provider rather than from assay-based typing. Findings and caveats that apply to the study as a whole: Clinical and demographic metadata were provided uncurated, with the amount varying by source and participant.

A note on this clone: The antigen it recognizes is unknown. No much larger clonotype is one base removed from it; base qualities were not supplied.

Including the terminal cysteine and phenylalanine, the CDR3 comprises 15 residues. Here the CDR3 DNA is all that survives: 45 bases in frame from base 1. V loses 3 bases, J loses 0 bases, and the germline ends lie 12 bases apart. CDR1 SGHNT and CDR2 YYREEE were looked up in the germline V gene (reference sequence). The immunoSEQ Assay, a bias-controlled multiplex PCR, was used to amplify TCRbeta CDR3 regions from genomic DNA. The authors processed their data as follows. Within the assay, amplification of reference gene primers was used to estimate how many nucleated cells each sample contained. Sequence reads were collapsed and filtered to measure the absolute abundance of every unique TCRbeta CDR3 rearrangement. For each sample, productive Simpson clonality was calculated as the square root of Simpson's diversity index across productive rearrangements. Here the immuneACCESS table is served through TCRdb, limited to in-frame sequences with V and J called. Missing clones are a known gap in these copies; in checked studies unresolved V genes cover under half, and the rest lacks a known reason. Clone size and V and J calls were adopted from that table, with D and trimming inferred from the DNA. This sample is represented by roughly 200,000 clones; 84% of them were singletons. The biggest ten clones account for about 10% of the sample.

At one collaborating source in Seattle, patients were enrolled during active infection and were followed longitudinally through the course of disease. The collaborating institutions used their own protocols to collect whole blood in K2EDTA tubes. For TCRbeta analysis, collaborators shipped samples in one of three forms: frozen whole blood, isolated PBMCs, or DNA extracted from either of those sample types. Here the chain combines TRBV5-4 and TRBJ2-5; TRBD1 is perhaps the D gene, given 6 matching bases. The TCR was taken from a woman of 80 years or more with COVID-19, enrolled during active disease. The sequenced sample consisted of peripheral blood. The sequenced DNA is TGTGCCAGCAGCTCGGACAGTTTGTACCAAGAGACCCAGTACTTC. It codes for CASSSDSLYQETQYF.